This record covers a single T cell receptor (beta chain). Method: immunoSEQ multiplex PCR; TCRdb's copy keeps in-frame clones and lacks some. In the table there are tens of thousands of clones, roughly 98% of which are singletons. This record belongs to a study of technical replicates of blood from a few donors. Germline CDR1 reads SGDLS; CDR2 reads YYNGEE. The CDR3 runs to 13 residues. Between the trimmed V and J ends, which lost 2 bases and 5 bases, there was a span of 10 bases. The chain carries TRBV9 and TRBJ1-1; maybe TRBD1 (5 bases). The clonotype originates from a human donor in good health. Specimen: T cells isolated from PBMCs. This CDR3 is CASSVSRTTEAFF. The CDR3 nucleotides are TGTGCCAGCAGCGTTTCTCGGACAACTGAAGCTTTCTTT.